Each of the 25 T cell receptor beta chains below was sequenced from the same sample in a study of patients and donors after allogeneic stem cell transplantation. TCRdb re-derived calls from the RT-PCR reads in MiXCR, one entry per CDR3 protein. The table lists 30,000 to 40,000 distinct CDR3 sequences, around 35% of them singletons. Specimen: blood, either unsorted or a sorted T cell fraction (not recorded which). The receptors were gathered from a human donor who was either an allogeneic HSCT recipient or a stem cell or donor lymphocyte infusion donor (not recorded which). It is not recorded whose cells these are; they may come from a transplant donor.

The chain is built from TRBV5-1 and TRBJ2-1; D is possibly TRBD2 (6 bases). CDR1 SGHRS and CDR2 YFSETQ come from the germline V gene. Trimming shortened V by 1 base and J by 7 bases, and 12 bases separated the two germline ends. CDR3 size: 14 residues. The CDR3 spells CASSLSVAANEQFF. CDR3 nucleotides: TGCGCCAGCAGCTTGTCCGTAGCGGCTAATGAGCAGTTCTTC.

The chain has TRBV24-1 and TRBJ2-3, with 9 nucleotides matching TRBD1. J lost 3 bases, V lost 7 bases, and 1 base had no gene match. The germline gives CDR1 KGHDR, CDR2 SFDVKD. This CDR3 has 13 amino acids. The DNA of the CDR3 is TGTGCCACCAGAGGGACAGGGACAGATACGCAGTATTTT. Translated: CATRGTGTDTQYF.

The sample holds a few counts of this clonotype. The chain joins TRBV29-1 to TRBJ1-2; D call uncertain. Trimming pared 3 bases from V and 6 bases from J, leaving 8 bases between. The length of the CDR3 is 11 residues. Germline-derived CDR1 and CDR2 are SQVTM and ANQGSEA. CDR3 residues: CSVDRIDGYTF. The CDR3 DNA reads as TGCAGCGTTGATCGGATCGATGGCTACACCTTC. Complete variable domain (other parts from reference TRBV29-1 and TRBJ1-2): SAVISQKPSRDICQRGTSLTIQCQVDSQVTMMFWYRQQPGQSLTLIATANQGSEATYESGFVIDKFPISRPNLTFSTLTVSNMSPEDSSIYLCSVDRIDGYTFGSGTRLTVV.

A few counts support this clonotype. As DNA, the CDR3 is TGTGCCAGCAGCTTAGGGACAGGGTGGAACACTGAAGCTTTCTTT. Its protein is CASSLGTGWNTEAFF. The chain has TRBV7-9 and TRBJ1-1; 8 positions match TRBD1. The CDR3 covers 15 residues. Germline CDR1 SEHNR, CDR2 FQNEAQ (reference sequence). With V trimmed by 1 base and J by 1 base, 2 bases remained unmatched.

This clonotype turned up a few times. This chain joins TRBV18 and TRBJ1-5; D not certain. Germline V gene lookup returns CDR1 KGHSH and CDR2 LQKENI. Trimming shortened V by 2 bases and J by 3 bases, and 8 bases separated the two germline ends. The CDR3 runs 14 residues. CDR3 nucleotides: TGTGCCAGCTCACCATGGCAGGACAATCAGCCCCAGCATTTT. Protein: CASSPWQDNQPQHF.

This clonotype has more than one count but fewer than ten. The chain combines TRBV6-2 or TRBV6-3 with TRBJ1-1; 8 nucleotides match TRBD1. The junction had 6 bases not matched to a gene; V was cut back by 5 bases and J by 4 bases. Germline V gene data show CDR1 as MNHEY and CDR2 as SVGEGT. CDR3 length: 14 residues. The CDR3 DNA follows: TGTGCCAGCAGTGATCTTGACAGGGGCACTGAAGCTTTCTTT. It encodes CASSDLDRGTEAFF.

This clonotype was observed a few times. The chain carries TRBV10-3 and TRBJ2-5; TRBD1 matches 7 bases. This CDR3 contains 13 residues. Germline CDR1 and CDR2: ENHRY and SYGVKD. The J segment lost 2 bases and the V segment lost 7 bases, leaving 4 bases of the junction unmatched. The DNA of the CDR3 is TGTGCCATCACTAAGGGACAGCAAGAGACCCAGTACTTC. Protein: CAITKGQQETQYF.

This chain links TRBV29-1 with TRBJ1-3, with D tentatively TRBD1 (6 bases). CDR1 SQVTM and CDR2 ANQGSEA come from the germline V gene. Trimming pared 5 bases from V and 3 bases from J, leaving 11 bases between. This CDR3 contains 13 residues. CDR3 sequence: CSVNRENGNTIYF. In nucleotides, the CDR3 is TGCAGCGTTAACAGGGAAAATGGAAACACCATATATTTT.

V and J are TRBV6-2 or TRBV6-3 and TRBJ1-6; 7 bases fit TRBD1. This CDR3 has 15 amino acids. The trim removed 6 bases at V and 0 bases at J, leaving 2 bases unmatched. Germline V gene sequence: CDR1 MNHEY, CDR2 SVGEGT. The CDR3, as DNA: TGTGCCAGCAGGGGACAGCGCTCCTATAATTCACCCCTCCACTTT. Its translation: CASRGQRSYNSPLHF.

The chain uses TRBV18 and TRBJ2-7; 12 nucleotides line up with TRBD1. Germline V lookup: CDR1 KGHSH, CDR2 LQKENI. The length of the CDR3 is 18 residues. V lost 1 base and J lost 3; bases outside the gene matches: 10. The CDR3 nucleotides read TGTGCCAGCTCACCACTAAGCGGGACAGGGGGCGAGTTCTACGAGCAGTACTTC. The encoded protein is CASSPLSGTGGEFYEQYF.

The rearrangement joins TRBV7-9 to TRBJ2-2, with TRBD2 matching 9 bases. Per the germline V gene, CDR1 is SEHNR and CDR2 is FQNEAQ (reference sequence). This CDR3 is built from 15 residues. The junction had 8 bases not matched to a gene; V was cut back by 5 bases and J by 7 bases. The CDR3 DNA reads TGTGCCAGCAGCCCGGGGACTAGCTTTGGCGGGGAGCTGTTTTTT. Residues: CASSPGTSFGGELFF. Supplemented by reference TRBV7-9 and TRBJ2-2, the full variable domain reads DTGVSQNPRHKITKRGQNVTFRCDPISEHNRLYWYRQTLGQGPEFLTYFQNEAQLEKSRLLSDRFSAERPKGSFSTLEIQRTEQGDSAMYLCASSPGTSFGGELFFGEGSRLTVL.

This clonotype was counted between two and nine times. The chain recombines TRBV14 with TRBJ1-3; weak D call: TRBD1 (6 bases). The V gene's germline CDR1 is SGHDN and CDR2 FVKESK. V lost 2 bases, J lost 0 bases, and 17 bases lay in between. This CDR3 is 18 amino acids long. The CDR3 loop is CASSQLHWGGSSGNTIYF. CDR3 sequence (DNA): TGTGCCAGCAGCCAACTCCATTGGGGGGGCAGCTCTGGAAACACCATATATTTT.

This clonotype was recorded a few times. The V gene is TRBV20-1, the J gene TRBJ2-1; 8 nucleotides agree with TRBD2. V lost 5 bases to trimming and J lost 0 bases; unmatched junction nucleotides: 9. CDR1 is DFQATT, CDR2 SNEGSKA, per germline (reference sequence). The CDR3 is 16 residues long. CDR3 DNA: TGCAGTGCTCTTACTAGCGGCCGTAGCTCCTACAATGAGCAGTTCTTC. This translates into CSALTSGRSSYNEQFF.

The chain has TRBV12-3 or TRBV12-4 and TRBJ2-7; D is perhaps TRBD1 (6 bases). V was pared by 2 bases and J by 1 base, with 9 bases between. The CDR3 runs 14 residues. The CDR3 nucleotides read TGTGCCAGCAGTTTATCAGGGGCGTCCTACGAGCAGTACTTC. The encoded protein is CASSLSGASYEQYF.

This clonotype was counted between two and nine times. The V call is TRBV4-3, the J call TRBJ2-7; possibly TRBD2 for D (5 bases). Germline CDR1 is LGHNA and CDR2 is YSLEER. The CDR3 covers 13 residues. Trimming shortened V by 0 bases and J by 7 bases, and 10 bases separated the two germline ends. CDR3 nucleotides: TGCGCCAGCAGCCAAGACCCACGAGGGGAGCAGTACTTC. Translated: CASSQDPRGEQYF.

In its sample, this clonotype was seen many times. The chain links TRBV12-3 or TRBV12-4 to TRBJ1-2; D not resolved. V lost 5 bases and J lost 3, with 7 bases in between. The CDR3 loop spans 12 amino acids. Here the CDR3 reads CASSRRHYGYTF. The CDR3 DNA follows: TGTGCCAGCAGTCGACGGCACTATGGCTACACCTTC.

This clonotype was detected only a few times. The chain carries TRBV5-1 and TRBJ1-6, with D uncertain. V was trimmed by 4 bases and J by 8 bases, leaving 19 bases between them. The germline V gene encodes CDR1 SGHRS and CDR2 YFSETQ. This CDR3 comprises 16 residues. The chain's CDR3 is CASSERPGVFDSPLHF. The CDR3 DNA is TGCGCCAGCAGCGAACGACCCGGGGTTTTTGATTCACCCCTCCACTTT. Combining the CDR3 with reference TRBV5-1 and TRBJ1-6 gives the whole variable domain KAGVTQTPRYLIKTRGQQVTLSCSPISGHRSVSWYQQTPGQGLQFLFEYFSETQRNKGNFPGRFSGRQFSNSRSEMNVSTLELGDSALYLCASSERPGVFDSPLHFGNGTRLTVT.

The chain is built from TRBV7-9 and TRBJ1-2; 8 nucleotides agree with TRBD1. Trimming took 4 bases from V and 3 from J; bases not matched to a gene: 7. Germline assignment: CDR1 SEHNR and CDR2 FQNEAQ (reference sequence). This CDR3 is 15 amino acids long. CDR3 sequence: CASSYGQGFYYGYTF. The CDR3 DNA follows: TGTGCCAGCAGCTACGGACAGGGTTTTTACTATGGCTACACCTTC.

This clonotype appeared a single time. This CDR3 reads CASSSTGGPDTQYF. The CDR3 DNA reads TGTGCCAGCAGCTCGACAGGGGGCCCAGATACGCAGTATTTT. The V call is TRBV7-6, the J call TRBJ2-3; 10 positions match TRBD1. J was trimmed by 4 bases and V by 4 bases; bases with no gene match: 2. CDR1 is SGHVS and CDR2 is FNYEAQ in the germline V gene. CDR3 size: 14 residues.

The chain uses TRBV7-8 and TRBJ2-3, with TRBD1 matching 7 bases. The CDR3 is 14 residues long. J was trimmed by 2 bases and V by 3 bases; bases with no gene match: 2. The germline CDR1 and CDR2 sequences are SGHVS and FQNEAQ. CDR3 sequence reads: CASSFDRDTDTQYF. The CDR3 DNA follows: TGTGCCAGCAGCTTCGACAGGGACACAGATACGCAGTATTTT.

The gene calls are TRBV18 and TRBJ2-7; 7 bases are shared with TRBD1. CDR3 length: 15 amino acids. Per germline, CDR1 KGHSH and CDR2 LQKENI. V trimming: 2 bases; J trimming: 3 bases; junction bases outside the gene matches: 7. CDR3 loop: CASSPIGTVNYEQYV. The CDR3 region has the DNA TGTGCCAGCTCACCAATCGGGACAGTCAACTACGAGCAGTACGTC.

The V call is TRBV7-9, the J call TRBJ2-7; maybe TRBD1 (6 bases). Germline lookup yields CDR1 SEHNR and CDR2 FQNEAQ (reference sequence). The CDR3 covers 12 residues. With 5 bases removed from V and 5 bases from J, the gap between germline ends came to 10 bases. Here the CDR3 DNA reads TGTGCCAGCAGCACCTACAGGGACGAGCAGTACTTC. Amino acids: CASSTYRDEQYF. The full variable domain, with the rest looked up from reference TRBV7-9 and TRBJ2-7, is DTGVSQNPRHKITKRGQNVTFRCDPISEHNRLYWYRQTLGQGPEFLTYFQNEAQLEKSRLLSDRFSAERPKGSFSTLEIQRTEQGDSAMYLCASSTYRDEQYFGPGTRLTVT.

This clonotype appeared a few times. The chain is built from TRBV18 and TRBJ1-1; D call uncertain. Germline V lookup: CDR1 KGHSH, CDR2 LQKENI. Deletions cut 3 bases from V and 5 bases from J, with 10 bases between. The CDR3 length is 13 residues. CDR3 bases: TGTGCCAGCTCACCCGATCCGACGACTGAAGCTTTCTTT. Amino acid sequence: CASSPDPTTEAFF. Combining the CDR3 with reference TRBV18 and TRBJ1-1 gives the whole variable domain NAGVMQNPRHLVRRRGQEARLRCSPMKGHSHVYWYRQLPEEGLKFMVYLQKENIIDESGMPKERFSAEFPKEGPSILRIQQVVRGDSAAYFCASSPDPTTEAFFGQGTRLTVV.

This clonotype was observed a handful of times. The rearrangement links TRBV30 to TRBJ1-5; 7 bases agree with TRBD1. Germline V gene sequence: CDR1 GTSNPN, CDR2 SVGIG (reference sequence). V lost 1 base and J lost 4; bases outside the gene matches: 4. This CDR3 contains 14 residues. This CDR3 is CAWSEGQKNQPQHF. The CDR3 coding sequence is TGTGCCTGGAGTGAGGGACAGAAAAATCAGCCCCAGCATTTT.

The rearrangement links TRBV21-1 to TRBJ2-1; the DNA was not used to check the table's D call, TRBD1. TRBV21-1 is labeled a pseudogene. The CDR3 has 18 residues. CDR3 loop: CASSKSSDCLSSYNEQFF. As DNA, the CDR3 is TGTGCCAGCAGCAAATCTTCGGACTGTCTAAGCTCCTACAATGAGCAGTTCTTC.